The next 8 T cell receptor beta chains were all read from a single sample in a study of cytomegalovirus exposure and HLA in healthy donors. The PCR had 60 Vbeta and 13 Jbeta primers. The assay was immunoSEQ multiplex PCR, and TCRdb's table has in-frame clones only and misses some. Of 150,000 or so clones detected, about four fifths appear once; the ten largest clones hold 4% to 5%. Sequenced material: PBMCs. The receptors come from a woman in her late teens or twenties in good health and CMV-seropositive.

CDR3 nucleotides: TGTGCCTGGAGTCAGGACAGGGATAAAGGGGGCTACACCTTC. As protein: CAWSQDRDKGGYTF. J is TRBJ1-2 and V is TRBV30, with 8 positions matching TRBD1. V was pared by 2 bases and J by 8 bases, with 10 bases of the junction left unmatched. CDR1 GTSNPN and CDR2 SVGIG come from the germline V gene (reference sequence). CDR3 length equals 14 residues.

The chain has TRBV5-1 and TRBJ2-1, with 11 bases that match TRBD2. V shed 5 bases and J 5 bases; nucleotides not matched to a gene: 6. In germline, CDR1 is SGHRS, CDR2 YFSETQ. The CDR3 contains 15 residues. CDR3 in DNA: TGCGCCAGCAGTTCAACTAGCGGGGGAAACAATGAGCAGTTCTTC. The encoded protein is CASSSTSGGNNEQFF.

J is TRBJ2-5 and V is TRBV6-1; no definite D call. Germline values: CDR1 MNHNS, CDR2 SASEGT. Between the trimmed V and J ends, which lost 4 bases and 5 bases, there was a span of 8 bases. The CDR3 is 12 residues long. CDR3 bases: TGTGCCAGCAGTGCCCTTATGGAGACCCAGTACTTC. Its translation: CASSALMETQYF.

V gene TRBV7-9 combines with J gene TRBJ2-7; 7 nucleotides align to TRBD1. Germline assignment: CDR1 SEHNR and CDR2 FQNEAQ (reference sequence). V lost 2 bases, J lost 6 bases, and 7 bases stayed unmatched. This CDR3 has 14 residues. CDR3 in DNA: TGTGCCAGCAGCTTACCCGACAGGGCCGGCGAGCAGTACTTC. Protein product: CASSLPDRAGEQYF.

V gene TRBV5-4 combines with J gene TRBJ2-3; a weak D match, TRBD2 (7 bases). The CDR3 contains 16 residues. The germline V gene has CDR1 SGHNT and CDR2 YYREEE (reference sequence). V gave up 0 bases and J gave up 2 bases, with 13 bases separating them. The DNA for the CDR3 is TGTGCCAGCAGCTTGGATGGCGGGGGCCTCACAGATACGCAGTATTTT. It codes for CASSLDGGGLTDTQYF.

The chain couples TRBV7-7 to TRBJ2-7; TRBD1 might be the D (6 bases). CDR3 length equals 14 residues. Germline CDR1 and CDR2: SSHAT and FNYEAQ (reference sequence). Trimming pared 3 bases from V and 6 bases from J, leaving 15 bases between. CDR3 protein: CASSFEAQGSEQYF. The CDR3, as DNA: TGTGCCAGCAGCTTTGAGGCACAGGGTAGCGAGCAGTACTTC.

This clone was detected a few times. The chain has TRBV28 and TRBJ1-2, with D tentatively TRBD1 (6 bases). The germline CDR1 and CDR2 sequences are MDHEN and SYDVKM. Trimming pared 3 bases from V and 12 bases from J, leaving 11 bases between. This CDR3 is 11 amino acids long. CDR3 in DNA: TGTGCCAGCAGTTTCGGCGGGGGCGACACCTTC. It codes for CASSFGGGDTF.

The genes are TRBV9 and TRBJ2-5; D not resolved. Trimming removed 3 bases at V and 4 bases at J, with 13 bases between. The germline V gene has CDR1 SGDLS and CDR2 YYNGEE. The CDR3 totals 14 residues. CDR3 in DNA: TGTGCCAGCAGCGCCTCCGAGGTGGGAGAGACCCAGTACTTC. This translates into CASSASEVGETQYF.